This T cell receptor (beta chain) was recovered during a study of healthy donors' naive CD4 and CD8 T cells. Regarding the study as a whole: Alpha and beta chains were sequenced in bulk without pairing.

Sorting defined naive CD4+ as CD4+CD8-CD45RO-CD45RA+ and naive CD8+ as CD8+CD4-CD45RA+CD27bright. TCR libraries were built from about 500 ng of total RNA by linear amplification. TCRdb reanalysed the reads using MiXCR and keeps one entry per CDR3 protein. Of about 180,000 distinct CDR3 sequences in the sample, around three quarters were seen once. This CDR3 is built from 13 residues. With 4 bases removed from V and 1 base from J, the gap between germline ends came to 10 bases. The germline CDR1 and CDR2 sequences are SQVTM and ANQGSEA. On this clonotype itself: Its antigen is unknown.

This chain joins TRBV29-1 and TRBJ1-1; the D is unclear. The origin of this receptor is a pool of human donors in good health; the sample pools cells from several healthy donors. What was sequenced was naive CD4+ and CD8+ T cells sorted from blood, pooled from several donors. This CDR3 reads CSVVRAGNTEAFF. Written as DNA, the CDR3 is TGCAGCGTTGTTCGGGCAGGGAACACTGAAGCTTTCTTT.